Below are 12 T cell receptor beta chains sequenced from a single sample in a study of metastatic and nonmetastatic thyroid tumors. TCRdb re-analyzed the PCR reads through MiXCR. The data hold some 15,000 clones, with over 25% observed a single time. Treatment of any kind had been given to no patient before thyroid surgery. The source material was tumor tissue. These receptors all come from a female donor with papillary thyroid cancer or a benign thyroid nodule (not recorded which). Some clones in this sample may be carry-over from other donors' samples.

The chain combines TRBV6-1 with TRBJ2-7, with TRBD2 matching over 13 bases. Germline V lookup: CDR1 MNHNS, CDR2 SASEGT. V shed 8 bases and J 4 bases; nucleotides not matched to a gene: 8. The CDR3 covers 15 residues. CDR3 sequence reads: CASGFGLAGAYEQYF. As DNA, the CDR3 is TGTGCCAGCGGATTCGGACTAGCGGGAGCATACGAGCAGTACTTC.

Written as DNA, the CDR3 is TGTGCCTGGACCCCGAAGGGCCCCGTCCACGAGCAGTACTTC. Its protein product is CAWTPKGPVHEQYF. The chain recombines TRBV30 with TRBJ2-7; no firm D call. CDR3 length: 14 residues. V was clipped by 4 bases and J by 5 bases, with 18 bases between them. From germline, CDR1 is GTSNPN and CDR2 SVGIG (reference sequence).

The genes are TRBV5-1 and TRBJ1-6; no firm D call. The germline V gene has CDR1 SGHRS and CDR2 YFSETQ. The CDR3 contains 15 residues. The V gene lost 0 bases and the J gene lost 8 bases, with 12 bases spanning the gap. This CDR3 reads CASSLAQLAYSPLHF. The CDR3 DNA sequence: TGCGCCAGCAGCTTGGCCCAGTTGGCATATTCACCCCTCCACTTT.

This clone has a handful of counts. The chain's CDR3 is CASSSGLAGRNEQFF. CDR3 DNA: TGTGCCAGCAGTTCGGGACTAGCGGGCAGGAATGAGCAGTTCTTC. V is TRBV6-5 and J is TRBJ2-1; 12 positions agree with TRBD2. V lost 4 bases and J lost 7; bases outside the gene matches: 5. Germline assignment: CDR1 MNHEY and CDR2 SVGAGI. The CDR3 has 15 amino acids.

This clone occurred a few times. The chain carries TRBV12-3 or TRBV12-4 and TRBJ1-2; D is ambiguous. V was pared by 6 bases and J by 5 bases, with 10 bases between. CDR3 size: 12 residues. The CDR3 sequence is CASSPLGYGYTF. The CDR3 DNA sequence: TGTGCCAGCAGCCCCCTAGGGTATGGCTACACCTTC.

As concerns this clone: A read error may produce the germline difference seen at one junction end. This CDR3 is CASSRGGSEQYF. The CDR3 bases are TGTGCCAGCAGCCGGGGAGGGTCCGAGCAGTATTTC. The chain uses TRBV6-1 and TRBJ2-7; 7 nucleotides agree with TRBD2. CDR1 and CDR2 (germline): MNHNS, SASEGT. The CDR3 runs 12 residues.

By sample share, this clone is medium-sized. This sequence joins TRBV6-2 or TRBV6-3 and TRBJ1-5; TRBD1 matches 8 bases. V trimming: 4 bases; J trimming: 4 bases; junction bases outside the gene matches: 9. CDR1 is MNHEY and CDR2 is SVGEGT in the germline V gene. The CDR3 has 16 residues. The CDR3 nucleotides are TGTGCCAGCAGTTTTTTTGGTGGACAGGGAAATCAGCCCCAGCATTTT. Its translation is CASSFFGGQGNQPQHF.

Within the sample, this clone is medium-sized. The chain employs TRBV7-3 and TRBJ1-1; D call uncertain. Germline V gives CDR1 SGHTA, CDR2 FQGTGA. This CDR3 contains 13 residues. V lost 4 bases to trimming and J lost 1 base, with 7 bases between them. The CDR3 reads CASSSDGNTEAFF. The DNA of the CDR3 is TGTGCCAGCAGCTCCGACGGGAACACTGAAGCTTTCTTT.

This clone was observed many times. This chain links TRBV6-2 or TRBV6-3 with TRBJ2-3; D may correspond to TRBD1 or TRBD2 (6 bases each). Between the trimmed V and J ends, which lost 2 bases and 4 bases, there was a span of 16 bases. This CDR3 is built from 16 residues. Germline assignment: CDR1 MNHEY and CDR2 SVGEGT. CDR3 region: CASSYGSGASADTQYF. The DNA of the CDR3 is TGTGCCAGCAGTTACGGGTCGGGGGCTTCCGCAGATACGCAGTATTTT.

This clone was detected once. The chain links TRBV20-1 to TRBJ2-1, with 10 bases fitting TRBD1. This CDR3 contains 17 residues. CDR1 is DFQATT, CDR2 SNEGSKA, per germline (reference sequence). With 1 base clipped from V and 8 bases from J, the junction kept 14 bases outside the gene matches. CDR3 sequence reads: CSARAGGTGENIDEQFF. In DNA form, the CDR3 reads TGCAGTGCTAGAGCCGGCGGGACAGGGGAAAATATTGATGAGCAGTTCTTC.

This clone was picked up many times. J is TRBJ1-2 and V is TRBV28; TRBD1 aligns across 7 bases. There are 14 residues in the CDR3. The junction had 12 bases not matched to a gene; V was cut back by 6 bases and J by 8 bases. CDR1 is MDHEN, CDR2 SYDVKM, per germline. The CDR3 reads CASSHKDRIYGYTF. CDR3 in DNA: TGTGCCAGCAGCCATAAGGACAGGATCTACGGCTACACCTTC.

This clone was detected ten times or more. The V and J genes are TRBV7-2 and TRBJ2-6; 8 nucleotides align to TRBD2. V trimming: 6 bases; J trimming: 0 bases; junction bases outside the gene matches: 10. From germline, CDR1 is SGHTA and CDR2 FQGNSA. This CDR3 region has 18 residues. CDR3 loop: CASRGTGLGLSGANVLTF. The CDR3 coding sequence is TGTGCCAGCAGGGGTACGGGACTAGGGCTCTCTGGGGCCAACGTCCTGACTTTC.